What follows are 30 T cell receptor beta chains derived from one specimen sequenced in a study of cytomegalovirus exposure and HLA in healthy donors. 60 Vbeta and 13 Jbeta primers were used in PCR. Measured with immunoSEQ multiplex PCR; TCRdb has only the in-frame clones, and not every one. This repertoire shows roughly 160,000 clones, under 85% found once; its top ten account for approximately 1.6%. The sample taken for sequencing was PBMCs. Every receptor here comes from a woman in her twenties or thirties in good health and CMV-seronegative.

This clone appeared a few times. The chain links TRBV5-4 to TRBJ2-7; the match to TRBD2 covers 16 bases. Trimming removed 4 bases from V and 0 bases from J; junction bases left unmatched: 10. The CDR3 sequence is 19 residues long. The germline gives CDR1 SGHNT, CDR2 YYREEE (reference sequence). In DNA form, the CDR3 reads TGTGCCAGCAGCCTTCCGGGACTAGCGGGAGGGAGGAGCTCCTACGAGCAGTACTTC. As protein: CASSLPGLAGGRSSYEQYF.

This clone was recorded a few times. The chain recombines TRBV4-1 with TRBJ1-1; tentatively, D is TRBD1 (5 bases). The CDR3 sequence is 15 residues long. Germline V gives CDR1 MGHRA, CDR2 YSYEKL. Trimming removed 7 bases at V and 1 base at J, with 16 bases between. The CDR3 sequence: CASTRGGRRNTEAFF. The CDR3 DNA is TGCGCCAGCACTCGGGGGGGGAGGAGGAACACTGAAGCTTTCTTT.

This clone is a singleton in its sample. The chain is built from TRBV28 and TRBJ1-1, with a weak D call TRBD1 (6 bases). Trimming removed 2 bases at V and 0 bases at J, with 7 bases between. The CDR3 runs to 14 residues. Germline V gene sequence: CDR1 MDHEN, CDR2 SYDVKM. In DNA form, the CDR3 reads TGTGCCAGCAGTTTACAGGGGTTGAACACTGAAGCTTTCTTT. This encodes CASSLQGLNTEAFF.

This CDR3 is CSAAGFEAFF. CDR3 DNA sequence: TGCAGTGCCGCGGGCTTTGAAGCTTTCTTT. This chain links TRBV20-1 with TRBJ1-1; no reliable D call. This CDR3 is built from 10 residues. CDR1 and CDR2 (germline): DFQATT, SNEGSKA (reference sequence). V lost 6 bases, J lost 7 bases, and 9 bases lay in between.

This rearrangement joins TRBV7-2 to TRBJ2-7, with D perhaps TRBD2 (7 bases). CDR1 and CDR2 from the germline V gene are SGHTA and FQGNSA. With 1 base removed from V and 3 bases from J, the gap between germline ends came to 16 bases. The CDR3 extends over 16 amino acids. The DNA of the CDR3 is TGTGCCAGCAGCTTAGGGGGGGCGGGAGAAGTCTACGAGCAGTACTTC. Protein: CASSLGGAGEVYEQYF.

V gene TRBV28 combines with J gene TRBJ1-2; weak D call: TRBD1 (6 bases). Germline V gene sequence: CDR1 MDHEN, CDR2 SYDVKM. The CDR3 totals 14 residues. V was clipped by 2 bases and J by 3 bases, with 10 bases between them. The CDR3 DNA is TGTGCCAGCAGTTTACTGGGGGCAGACTATGGCTACACCTTC. As protein: CASSLLGADYGYTF.

V is TRBV5-1 and J is TRBJ2-7; 8 bases are shared with TRBD1. V lost 4 bases, J lost 7 bases, and 13 bases stayed unmatched. Germline loops: CDR1 SGHRS, CDR2 YFSETQ. There are 15 residues in the CDR3. CDR3 nucleotide sequence: TGCGCCAGCAGCGAGGGTGGACAGGGCGTTGGGGAGCAGTACTTC. This gives the protein CASSEGGQGVGEQYF.

The V call is TRBV19, the J call TRBJ1-3; D gene uncertain. Germline V gene data show CDR1 as LNHDA and CDR2 as SQIVND (reference sequence). Trimming shortened V by 4 bases and J by 1 base, and 2 bases separated the two germline ends. The CDR3 totals 12 residues. CDR3 protein: CASSTSGNTIYF. CDR3 bases: TGTGCCAGTAGTACGTCTGGAAACACCATATATTTT.

This clone was seen more than once but under ten times. The V and J genes are TRBV19 and TRBJ2-3; tentative D call: TRBD1 (6 bases). Germline CDR1 reads LNHDA; CDR2 reads SQIVND (reference sequence). V shed 6 bases and J shed 2 bases, with 9 bases lying between them. CDR3 length equals 13 residues. The CDR3 loop reads CASRGAVTDTQYF. The CDR3 region has the DNA TGTGCCAGTAGGGGGGCAGTCACAGATACGCAGTATTTT.

The rearrangement links TRBV19 to TRBJ1-1; 9 bases line up with TRBD1. The germline V gene encodes CDR1 LNHDA and CDR2 SQIVND (reference sequence). The V gene end was trimmed by 5 bases and the J gene end by 1 base; junction bases not matched to a gene: 11. The CDR3 runs to 17 residues. The CDR3 loop is CASSPLTGGRGNTEAFF. CDR3 nucleotides: TGTGCCAGTAGTCCGCTAACAGGGGGCCGAGGGAACACTGAAGCTTTCTTT.

This chain links TRBV7-3 with TRBJ2-2; 12 bases agree with TRBD2. CDR1 and CDR2 (germline): SGHTA, FQGTGA. V shed 2 bases, J shed 8 bases, and the junction held 6 bases outside the gene matches. This CDR3 has 16 residues. CDR3 loop: CASSLGRLAGEGELFF. CDR3 in DNA: TGTGCCAGCAGCTTAGGTCGACTAGCGGGAGAAGGGGAGCTGTTTTTT.

The chain carries TRBV28 and TRBJ2-7; D is possibly TRBD2 (5 bases). With 3 bases removed from V and 1 base from J, the gap between germline ends came to 10 bases. The CDR3 loop spans 14 amino acids. CDR1 is MDHEN and CDR2 is SYDVKM in the germline V gene. CDR3 sequence reads: CASSFFEGSYEQYF. The DNA of the CDR3 is TGTGCCAGCAGTTTTTTTGAGGGATCCTACGAGCAGTACTTC.

This chain connects TRBV10-2 to TRBJ1-1, with 9 bases lining up with TRBD1. The germline V gene encodes CDR1 WSHSY and CDR2 SAAADI. The CDR3 extends over 13 amino acids. Losses at the gene ends were 4 bases for V and 7 bases for J; bases not matched to a gene: 4. The CDR3 nucleotides are TGCGCCAGCAGTGGGGACAGGGACCTTGAAGCTTTCTTT. This translates into CASSGDRDLEAFF.

The gene calls are TRBV5-1 and TRBJ2-2; TRBD2 aligns across 7 bases. Germline CDR1 SGHRS, CDR2 YFSETQ. This CDR3 region has 14 residues. Unmatched junction bases numbered 9, after V lost 6 bases and J lost 7 bases. The CDR3 spells CASTAASGRGELFF. CDR3 DNA: TGCGCCAGCACAGCGGCTAGCGGCCGCGGGGAGCTGTTTTTT.

The chain is built from TRBV2 and TRBJ2-7, with TRBD2 identical over 13 bases. CDR1 is SNHLY, CDR2 FYNNEI, per germline. The V gene end was trimmed by 3 bases and the J gene end by 5 bases; junction bases not matched to a gene: 7. The CDR3 runs to 16 residues. In nucleotides, the CDR3 is TGTGCCAGCAGTGAGCCCGGACTAGCGGGAGCGGACGAGCAGTACTTC. Amino acids: CASSEPGLAGADEQYF.

The chain couples TRBV28 to TRBJ1-1; a possible D gene is TRBD1 (6 bases). The CDR3 totals 10 residues. Trimming took off 10 bases at V and 4 bases at J, with 7 bases between the two ends. In germline, CDR1 is MDHEN, CDR2 SYDVKM. Here the CDR3 DNA reads TGTGCCATAGGGGGCACTGAAGCTTTCTTT. Amino acid sequence: CAIGGTEAFF.

The gene calls are TRBV5-8 and TRBJ2-5; TRBD2 agrees at 10 bases. Trimming removed 4 bases from V and 5 bases from J; junction bases left unmatched: 11. Germline V gene data show CDR1 as SGHTS and CDR2 as YDEGEE. The CDR3 extends over 16 amino acids. CDR3 loop: CASSVPLAGYTETQYF. The CDR3 DNA is TGTGCCAGCAGCGTCCCACTAGCGGGGTATACCGAGACCCAGTACTTC.

The chain carries TRBV5-8 and TRBJ2-6; D may be TRBD2 (5 bases). Trimming took 4 bases from V and 4 from J, leaving 12 bases between them. The CDR3 is 15 residues long. Per germline, CDR1 SGHTS and CDR2 YDEGEE. CDR3 amino acids: CASSRGRRGANVLTF. In DNA, the CDR3 is TGTGCCAGCAGCCGGGGTAGGCGGGGGGCCAACGTCCTGACTTTC.

The chain couples TRBV9 to TRBJ2-1; no clear D. The V end lost 1 base, the J end lost 0 bases, and 11 bases lay between the germline ends. Germline CDR1 reads SGDLS; CDR2 reads YYNGEE. The CDR3 runs 16 residues. CDR3 region: CASSVRGLSSYNEQFF. CDR3 in DNA: TGTGCCAGCAGCGTAAGAGGTTTAAGCTCCTACAATGAGCAGTTCTTC.

The chain joins TRBV7-3 to TRBJ1-1; 9 nucleotides agree with TRBD1. The CDR3 is 13 residues long. Germline V gene data show CDR1 as SGHTA and CDR2 as FQGTGA. With 5 bases clipped from V and 11 bases from J, the junction kept 9 bases outside the gene matches. CDR3 protein: CASSTGGGSAAFF. In DNA, the CDR3 is TGTGCCAGCAGCACAGGGGGCGGGAGTGCGGCTTTCTTT. Full variable domain (remainder filled in from reference TRBV7-3 and TRBJ1-1): GAGVSQTPSNKVTEKGKYVELRCDPISGHTALYWYRQSLGQGPEFLIYFQGTGAADDSGLPNDRFFAVRPEGSVSTLKIQRTERGDSAVYLCASSTGGGSAAFFGQGTRLTVV.

The V gene is TRBV15, the J gene TRBJ1-2; possible D gene TRBD1, 5 bases. CDR1 and CDR2 (germline): LNHNV, YYDKDF (reference sequence). V shed 4 bases and J shed 4 bases, with 13 bases lying between them. The CDR3 is made up of 14 amino acids. The CDR3 bases are TGTGCCACCAGCACGGAGGGACGGATCTATGGCTACACCTTC. Translated: CATSTEGRIYGYTF.

The table lists this clone with a count of one. V is TRBV5-1 and J is TRBJ2-7; 11 positions match TRBD1. J lost 5 bases, V lost 2 bases, and 12 bases had no gene match. Germline CDR1 SGHRS, CDR2 YFSETQ. The CDR3 loop spans 17 amino acids. The CDR3 DNA reads as TGCGCCAGCAGCTTCAGGGACCTGGACAGGGGGCAACACGAGCAGTACTTC. Residues: CASSFRDLDRGQHEQYF.

This clone was seen a few times. The chain joins TRBV27 to TRBJ1-1; D is perhaps TRBD1 (6 bases). The CDR3 is 14 amino acids. V was clipped by 6 bases and J by 1 base, with 12 bases between them. The germline V gene encodes CDR1 MNHEY and CDR2 SMNVEV (reference sequence). CDR3 residues: CASRWGRGNTEAFF. CDR3 DNA sequence: TGTGCCAGCAGGTGGGGCAGGGGGAACACTGAAGCTTTCTTT.

This clone was detected only once. The chain is built from TRBV19 and TRBJ1-6, with a weak D call TRBD1 (5 bases). The germline V and J ends were trimmed by 0 bases and 10 bases, with 16 bases remaining between them. Germline lookup yields CDR1 LNHDA and CDR2 SQIVND (reference sequence). This CDR3 spans 16 amino acids. CDR3: CASSIDGRQGGSPLHF. The CDR3 coding sequence is TGTGCCAGTAGTATAGATGGTCGGCAGGGAGGCTCACCCCTCCACTTT.

The sample holds a few counts of this clone. The rearrangement joins TRBV27 to TRBJ1-1; a weak D match, TRBD1 (6 bases). V shed 3 bases and J shed 0 bases, with 11 bases lying between them. The CDR3 spans 15 residues. Germline V gene sequence: CDR1 MNHEY, CDR2 SMNVEV (reference sequence). Here the CDR3 reads CASSFTGKVNTEAFF. The CDR3 DNA reads TGTGCCAGCAGTTTCACAGGGAAAGTGAACACTGAAGCTTTCTTT.

About this clone: One end of the junction is discordant with germline, which a read error may explain. J is TRBJ1-2 and V is TRBV6-1; TRBD1 matches at 11 bases. This CDR3 region has 12 residues. CDR1 and CDR2 (germline): MNHNS, SASEGT. The CDR3 coding sequence is TGTGCCAGCAGTGGATACGGACAGGGGGCATCCTTC. It codes for CASSGYGQGASF.

The chain employs TRBV19 and TRBJ1-6; TRBD1 agrees at 8 bases. V gave up 7 bases and J gave up 8 bases; unmatched junction bases: 13. The CDR3 is 16 amino acids. CDR1 and CDR2 from the germline V gene are LNHDA and SQIVND (reference sequence). CDR3 coding DNA: TGTGCCAGTAAAACCGCGGCAGGGGGCGAGGATTCACCCCTCCACTTT. This sequence encodes CASKTAAGGEDSPLHF.

V is TRBV7-9 and J is TRBJ1-2; D not certain. The CDR3 runs to 12 residues. Trimming left V 3 bases short and J 5 bases short, with 7 bases between. From germline, CDR1 is SEHNR and CDR2 FQNEAQ (reference sequence). Here the CDR3 reads CASSFLVYGYTF. The CDR3 DNA sequence: TGTGCCAGCAGCTTTTTAGTATATGGCTACACCTTC.

The chain is built from TRBV19 and TRBJ1-6, with 8 bases aligning to TRBD1. Germline V CDR1 and CDR2: LNHDA, SQIVND (reference sequence). This CDR3 is built from 17 residues. J lost 9 bases, V lost 5 bases, and 15 bases had no gene match. As DNA, the CDR3 is TGTGCCAGTAGTCCAGGACAGGGTAGCGTGTTCACTTCACCCCTCCACTTT. Translating gives CASSPGQGSVFTSPLHF. Together with reference TRBV19 and TRBJ1-6, the CDR3 gives the full variable domain: DGGITQSPKYLFRKEGQNVTLSCEQNLNHDAMYWYRQDPGQGLRLIYYSQIVNDFQKGDIAEGYSVSREKKESFPLTVTSAQKNPTAFYLCASSPGQGSVFTSPLHFGNGTRLTVT.

The J gene is TRBJ2-7, the V gene TRBV27, with D perhaps TRBD2 (7 bases). The CDR3 is 14 residues long. Trimming removed 1 base at V and 4 bases at J, with 11 bases between. Per the germline V gene, CDR1 is MNHEY and CDR2 is SMNVEV (reference sequence). The chain's CDR3 is CASSLLGGQYEQYF. Here the CDR3 DNA reads TGTGCCAGCAGTTTATTGGGGGGGCAGTACGAGCAGTACTTC.